Below are 10 T cell receptor beta chains sequenced from a single sample in a study of regulatory T cells in long-lasting Graves disease. TCR beta libraries were built with iRepertoire HTBI primers and Arm-PCR of CDR3 regions. MiXCR, run by TCRdb on the multiplex PCR reads, gives a single entry per CDR3 protein. The sample has 440,000 or so distinct CDR3 sequences, 16% seen once. Documented time point: newly diagnosed GD, antithyroid drugs for less than 3 months. RNA from PBMCs was the source of the TCR library. The sample also formed part of further work on T cells in Graves' hyperthyroidism and ophthalmopathy.

The sample in question was peripheral blood mononuclear cells (PBMCs), obtained at new diagnosis, from a patient treated with antithyroid drugs. Receptors originate from a woman aged 25 to 39 with Graves disease.

This clonotype came up many times. The gene calls are TRBV3-1 and TRBJ2-1; a possible D gene is TRBD2 (5 bases). V dropped 0 bases and J dropped 13 bases, with 13 bases sitting between them. The CDR3 length is 13 residues. Germline CDR1 reads LGHDT; CDR2 reads YNNKEL (reference sequence). The CDR3 DNA follows: TGTGCCAGCAGCCAAGATGAGGGCTTGCCACAGTTCTTC. It codes for CASSQDEGLPQFF.

The chain employs TRBV5-1 and TRBJ2-1, with TRBD1 matching 7 bases. The germline V gene has CDR1 SGHRS and CDR2 YFSETQ. This CDR3 contains 16 residues. Germline trimming cut 4 bases from V and 0 bases from J; bases unmatched to any gene: 7. The CDR3: CASSGGQSSSYNEQFF. CDR3 nucleotides: TGCGCCAGCAGCGGGGGACAGAGCAGCTCCTACAATGAGCAGTTCTTC. Full variable domain (remainder filled in from reference TRBV5-1 and TRBJ2-1): KAGVTQTPRYLIKTRGQQVTLSCSPISGHRSVSWYQQTPGQGLQFLFEYFSETQRNKGNFPGRFSGRQFSNSRSEMNVSTLELGDSALYLCASSGGQSSSYNEQFFGPGTRLTVL.

Many counts were recorded for this clonotype. This rearrangement joins TRBV7-2 to TRBJ2-1; D gene unclear. The J call may be faulty, since TRBJ2-5 better matches the DNA end. Germline assignment: CDR1 SGHTA and CDR2 FQGNSA. The CDR3 is 13 residues long. CDR3 residues: CASSFMVGETQYF. CDR3 coding DNA: TGTGCCAGCAGCTTTATGGTTGGAGAGACCCAGTACTTC.

In its sample, this clonotype was seen many times. The genes are TRBV28 and TRBJ2-4; possible D gene TRBD1, 5 bases. Germline V gene data show CDR1 as MDHEN and CDR2 as SYDVKM. V lost 2 bases, J lost 14 bases, and 13 bases lay in between. This CDR3 has 12 residues. CDR3 residues: CASSLGVGEEYF. CDR3 DNA sequence: TGTGCCAGCAGTTTAGGAGTAGGGGAAGAGTACTTC. The full variable domain, with the rest looked up from reference TRBV28 and TRBJ2-4, is DVKVTQSSRYLVKRTGEKVFLECVQDMDHENMFWYRQDPGLGLRLIYFSYDVKMKEKGDIPEGYSVSREKKERFSLILESASTNQTSMYLCASSLGVGEEYFGAGTRLSVL.

This chain uses TRBV5-1 with TRBJ2-1, with 10 nucleotides matching TRBD2. Per germline, CDR1 SGHRS and CDR2 YFSETQ. Trimming at V came to 1 base and at J to 0 bases, leaving 7 bases not matched to a gene. The CDR3 is made up of 18 amino acids. CDR3 bases: TGCGCCAGCAGCTTGCTAGCGGGAGACCTGAGCTCCTACAATGAGCAGTTCTTC. This translates into CASSLLAGDLSSYNEQFF.

This clonotype was recorded at least ten times. The rearrangement joins TRBV9 to TRBJ2-1; 14 bases match TRBD2. The CDR3 consists of 19 residues. Germline lookup yields CDR1 SGDLS and CDR2 YYNGEE. V lost 2 bases to trimming and J lost 2 bases; unmatched junction nucleotides: 9. The DNA of the CDR3 is TGTGCCAGCAGCGTCTCGGGACTAGCGGGAGTAGGAACCTACAATGAGCAGTTCTTC. As protein: CASSVSGLAGVGTYNEQFF.

V and J are TRBV20-1 and TRBJ1-4; no firm D call. The CDR3 has 15 residues. V was shortened by 6 bases and J by 0 bases, with 14 bases between the two germline ends. CDR1 DFQATT and CDR2 SNEGSKA come from the germline V gene (reference sequence). This chain's CDR3 is CSALDARATNEKLFF. CDR3 nucleotides: TGCAGTGCCCTAGATGCGAGGGCAACTAATGAAAAACTGTTTTTT.

The chain has TRBV24-1 and TRBJ2-1, with unresolved D. The germline CDR1 and CDR2 sequences are KGHDR and SFDVKD. The CDR3 loop spans 17 amino acids. V was cut by 3 bases and J by 2 bases, with 16 bases left in between. The CDR3 sequence: CATSDASPRKPYNEQFF. DNA of the CDR3: TGTGCCACCAGTGATGCCTCCCCCAGGAAACCCTACAATGAGCAGTTCTTC.

This clonotype was seen ten or more times. The chain is built from TRBV6-5 and TRBJ2-7; a possible D gene is TRBD2 (5 bases). This CDR3 has 14 residues. Germline lookup yields CDR1 MNHEY and CDR2 SVGAGI. The ends were cut back, 0 bases at V and 0 bases at J, with 6 bases in the middle. The CDR3 loop reads CASSYSSGSYEQYF. For the CDR3, the DNA is TGTGCCAGCAGTTACTCCAGCGGCTCCTACGAGCAGTACTTC.

At least ten counts were recorded for this clonotype. The chain couples TRBV18 to TRBJ2-1, with D unclear. V was clipped by 4 bases and J by 12 bases, with 13 bases between them. CDR3 length: 12 residues. CDR1 is KGHSH and CDR2 is LQKENI in the germline V gene. The CDR3 DNA follows: TGTGCCAGCTCACATCCCGTGGGCGGGCAGTTCTTC. This gives the protein CASSHPVGGQFF.